Listed below are T cell receptor beta chains from one sample, sequenced in a study of blood T cell repertoires in COVID-19. Sequenced by immunoSEQ multiplex PCR; TCRdb stores in-frame clones only, minus some. The sample has 200,000 to 250,000 clones, 65% to 90% seen once. Sequencing input: peripheral blood. Receptor source: a woman between 50 and 59 years old with acute or convalescent COVID-19. The CDR3 runs from the conserved cysteine through the conserved F or W. The order of the fields is V gene, J gene, CDR3 protein.

V gene: TRBV27
J gene: TRBJ2-1
CDR3 protein: CASSLSGGPYNEQFF

V gene: TRBV11-2
J gene: TRBJ2-3
CDR3 protein: CASSFGTSGGNTQYF

V gene: TRBV19
J gene: TRBJ2-3
CDR3 protein: CASSIDPRSDTQYF

V gene: TRBV5-1
J gene: TRBJ1-2
CDR3 protein: CASSLEGLANYGYTF

V gene: TRBV10-3
J gene: TRBJ1-1
CDR3 protein: CAISPGQLNTEAFF

V gene: TRBV5-1
J gene: TRBJ2-5
CDR3 protein: CASSLNVVRETYQETQYF

V gene: TRBV15
J gene: TRBJ1-1
CDR3 protein: CATSRDPTGVTEAFF

V gene: TRBV5-1
J gene: TRBJ2-3
CDR3 protein: CASSSEASGASTDTQYF

V gene: TRBV7-9
J gene: TRBJ2-3
CDR3 protein: CASSPGGPGTDTQYF

V gene: TRBV2
J gene: TRBJ1-6
CDR3 protein: CASWDGSSYNSPLHF

V gene: TRBV4-1
J gene: TRBJ2-7
CDR3 protein: CASSQEVDTYEQYF

V gene: TRBV6-5
J gene: TRBJ1-4
CDR3 protein: CASSLDREFNEKLFF

V gene: TRBV2
J gene: TRBJ1-3
CDR3 protein: CASSAGVEGNTIYF

V gene: TRBV7-2
J gene: TRBJ2-5
CDR3 protein: CASSLAFGRETQYF

V gene: TRBV7-9
J gene: TRBJ2-5
CDR3 protein: CASSPTGHQYF

V gene: TRBV6-1
J gene: TRBJ1-3
CDR3 protein: CASSEREAFSGNTIYF

V gene: TRBV5-1
J gene: TRBJ2-7
CDR3 protein: CASSLQGDYEQYF

V gene: TRBV7-9
J gene: TRBJ2-7
CDR3 protein: CASSLWDGRRNEQYF

V gene: TRBV3-1/TRBV3-2
J gene: TRBJ1-3
CDR3 protein: CASSRGSNTIYF

V gene: TRBV5-1
J gene: TRBJ2-1
CDR3 protein: CASSLDGTGNEQFF

V gene: TRBV5-1
J gene: TRBJ1-3
CDR3 protein: CASSPFGQGANTIYF

V gene: TRBV30
J gene: TRBJ1-6
CDR3 protein: CAWYDGESYNSPLHF

V gene: TRBV10-2
J gene: TRBJ1-5
CDR3 protein: CASSRDLPNQPQHF

V gene: TRBV6-6
J gene: TRBJ2-5
CDR3 protein: CASSYSGLAGETQYF

V gene: TRBV27
J gene: TRBJ2-7
CDR3 protein: CASSLAGTSGGVYEQYF

V gene: TRBV6-5
J gene: TRBJ2-7
CDR3 protein: CASSKPLEGGEQYF

V gene: TRBV30
J gene: TRBJ1-2
CDR3 protein: CAWSVERRGWGYTF

V gene: TRBV19
J gene: TRBJ1-5
CDR3 protein: CASSSGTGGGGQPQHF

V gene: TRBV23-1
J gene: TRBJ2-7
CDR3 protein: CASRDRGYEQYF

V gene: TRBV15
J gene: TRBJ2-3
CDR3 protein: CATSRDGAGGNTDTQYF

V gene: TRBV12-3/TRBV12-4
J gene: TRBJ1-4
CDR3 protein: CASSFRGSEKLFF

V gene: TRBV5-6
J gene: TRBJ2-1
CDR3 protein: CASSLRPGRGYNEQFF

V gene: TRBV21-1
J gene: TRBJ1-5
CDR3 protein: CASSKQGNQPQHF

V gene: TRBV28
J gene: TRBJ2-4
CDR3 protein: CASSPTSGKNIQYF